The T cell receptor beta chain described here comes from a study of CD4+ T cells in melanoma. Findings of the study overall: A reported correlation linked neoantigen-specific CD4+ T cells to CD8+, macrophage and B cell function. Diverse differentiation states were reported for melanoma neoantigen-specific CD4+ T cells.

Using immunoSEQ multiplex PCR, the repertoire was profiled, and TCRdb retains in-frame clones only, with some absent. The table has more than 10,000 clones, 55% to 75% seen once. The germline CDR1 and CDR2 sequences are MNHNS and SASEGT. Between the trimmed V and J ends, which lost 2 bases and 7 bases, there was a span of 21 bases. This CDR3 has 16 amino acids. A remark on this clone: Its antigen is as yet unknown.

The chain has TRBV6-1 and TRBJ2-7; tentatively, D is TRBD2 (5 bases). The sequence derives from a human donor with melanoma. Sequencing was done on a sample of cells from a culture (not recorded whether cultured in vitro). The CDR3 DNA is TGTGCCAGCAGTGAAAGTAATCGGGGTATTGTTCGGGAGCAGTACTTC. Residues: CASSESNRGIVREQYF.